One sample yielded the 15 T cell receptor beta chains listed below, sequenced in a study of control samples from healthy donors and cancer patients. Assay used: immunoSEQ multiplex PCR; TCRdb lists only in-frame clones, some missing. Of about 170,000 clones listed, just over 90% are singletons. The sequencing input was blood. These receptors originate from a woman in her sixties or seventies in good health.

The chain combines TRBV7-2 with TRBJ1-2; D gene unclear. From germline, CDR1 is SGHTA and CDR2 FQGNSA. This CDR3 is 15 amino acids long. Trimming left V 3 bases short and J 8 bases short, with 19 bases between. DNA of the CDR3: TGTGCCAGCAGCTTCTTTTCAGGAGAAACGGGCGGCTACACCTTC. This sequence encodes CASSFFSGETGGYTF.

The chain links TRBV4-3 to TRBJ2-5, with a possible D match to TRBD2 (6 bases). The CDR3 sequence is 13 residues long. Germline values: CDR1 LGHNA, CDR2 YSLEER. V lost 0 bases and J 9 bases, leaving 11 bases between the germline ends. CDR3 sequence (DNA): TGCGCCAGCAGCCAAGATCGCCCGGGGGCCCAGTACTTC. Protein: CASSQDRPGAQYF.

The V gene is TRBV13, the J gene TRBJ2-7; D is undetermined. CDR3 length: 15 residues. Germline V gene sequence: CDR1 PRHDT, CDR2 FYEKMQ (reference sequence). Trimming pared 5 bases from V and 0 bases from J, leaving 14 bases between. The CDR3 DNA is TGTGCCAGCAGCCCACCCGGACCGAACTCCTACGAGCAGTACTTC. Its protein is CASSPPGPNSYEQYF.

V usage is TRBV25-1 and J usage is TRBJ2-1; D assignment may be TRBD1 or TRBD2 (6 bases each). CDR3 length equals 16 residues. Trimming shortened V by 6 bases and J by 4 bases, and 19 bases separated the two germline ends. The V gene's germline CDR1 is MGHDK and CDR2 SYGVNS. The CDR3 DNA is TGTGCCAGCAGCCCCGAAAGGGGGGCCGGTTACAATGAGCAGTTCTTC. Translation gives CASSPERGAGYNEQFF.

This clone was seen a single time. The rearrangement links TRBV6-1 to TRBJ1-5, with 10 nucleotides matching TRBD1. V lost 2 bases to trimming and J lost 7 bases; unmatched junction nucleotides: 11. The CDR3 extends over 17 amino acids. Germline V gives CDR1 MNHNS, CDR2 SASEGT. CDR3 coding DNA: TGTGCCAGCAGTGAATTGGCGGGACAGGGGTTTTGGCAGCCCCAGCATTTT. Translation: CASSELAGQGFWQPQHF.

The DNA for the CDR3 is TGTGCCAGCAGACCACAGGTCGTTCCCTCCTACGAGCAGTACTTC. Translating gives CASRPQVVPSYEQYF. The chain is built from TRBV6-5 and TRBJ2-7, with a possible D match to TRBD1 (5 bases). V was clipped by 6 bases and J by 0 bases, with 15 bases between them. The germline V gene encodes CDR1 MNHEY and CDR2 SVGAGI. This CDR3 comprises 15 residues.

This chain joins TRBV18 and TRBJ2-1; the D is unclear. The CDR3 has 13 amino acids. V was clipped by 0 bases and J by 6 bases, with 6 bases between them. Germline CDR1 reads KGHSH; CDR2 reads LQKENI. CDR3 bases: TGTGCCAGCTCACCACCGAGCGCCAATGAGCAGTTCTTC. Residues: CASSPPSANEQFF. The full variable domain, in which reference TRBV18 and TRBJ2-1 provide the parts outside the CDR3, is NAGVMQNPRHLVRRRGQEARLRCSPMKGHSHVYWYRQLPEEGLKFMVYLQKENIIDESGMPKERFSAEFPKEGPSILRIQQVVRGDSAAYFCASSPPSANEQFFGPGTRLTVL.

This chain links TRBV29-1 with TRBJ2-5, with D perhaps matching TRBD1 (7 bases). V was pared by 7 bases and J by 1 base, with 10 bases between. Germline-derived CDR1 and CDR2 are SQVTM and ANQGSEA. The CDR3 length is 12 residues. The CDR3 protein is CSAQGGQETQYF. The CDR3 DNA sequence: TGCAGCGCCCAGGGGGGCCAAGAGACCCAGTACTTC.

The chain employs TRBV19 and TRBJ1-6; D is undetermined. Germline V gene sequence: CDR1 LNHDA, CDR2 SQIVND (reference sequence). V lost 3 bases and J lost 14, with 14 bases in between. CDR3 length: 13 amino acids. This chain's CDR3 is CASSIRPHFALHF. The DNA of the CDR3 is TGTGCCAGTAGTATTAGGCCCCACTTTGCCCTCCACTTT. Variable domain in full (rest from reference TRBV19 and TRBJ1-6): DGGITQSPKYLFRKEGQNVTLSCEQNLNHDAMYWYRQDPGQGLRLIYYSQIVNDFQKGDIAEGYSVSREKKESFPLTVTSAQKNPTAFYLCASSIRPHFALHFGNGTRLTVT.

The J gene is TRBJ2-7, the V gene TRBV6-2 or TRBV6-3; 8 nucleotides line up with TRBD1. V gave up 2 bases and J gave up 3 bases; unmatched junction bases: 12. From germline, CDR1 is MNHEY and CDR2 SVGEGT. This CDR3 region has 17 residues. CDR3 amino acids: CASSYTSRRDRSYEQYF. CDR3 in DNA: TGTGCCAGCAGTTACACATCCCGCCGGGACAGGAGCTACGAGCAGTACTTC.

As concerns this clone: The junction differs from germline at one of its ends, possibly a read error. The chain links TRBV5-1 to TRBJ1-5; 7 bases match TRBD1. CDR1 and CDR2 (germline): SGHRS, YFSETQ. This CDR3 has 14 residues. The CDR3, as DNA: TGCGTCAGCAGCACGGGACAGCCCAATCAGCCCCAGCATTTT. It specifies CVSSTGQPNQPQHF.

This clone occurred a few times. The chain uses TRBV7-9 and TRBJ1-6; D is unclear. There are 15 residues in the CDR3. With 0 bases removed from V and 8 bases from J, the gap between germline ends came to 11 bases. The germline gives CDR1 SEHNR, CDR2 FQNEAQ (reference sequence). This chain's CDR3 is CASSLAALTDSPLHF. The CDR3 region has the DNA TGTGCCAGCAGCTTAGCCGCCCTGACGGATTCACCCCTCCACTTT.

The chain carries TRBV11-2 and TRBJ2-1; 7 bases align to TRBD1. The CDR3 contains 13 residues. Germline CDR1 and CDR2: SGHAT and FQNNGV. After removal of 5 bases from V and 10 bases from J, the junction contained 8 bases not matched to a gene. The CDR3 nucleotides read TGTGCCAGCAGCCTCGGACAGGAGCGGGAGCAGTTCTTC. Encoded protein: CASSLGQEREQFF.

This chain joins TRBV6-2 or TRBV6-3 and TRBJ1-2; D gene ambiguous. CDR1 MNHEY and CDR2 SVGEGT come from the germline V gene. The germline V and J ends were trimmed by 5 bases and 0 bases, with 4 bases remaining between them. This CDR3 has 12 amino acids. The CDR3 protein is CASSGANYGYTF. The CDR3 DNA reads TGTGCCAGCAGTGGAGCTAACTATGGCTACACCTTC.

This clone came up once. The chain carries TRBV7-2 and TRBJ1-1; D unclear. The CDR3 sequence is 15 residues long. Germline CDR1 and CDR2: SGHTA and FQGNSA. Trimming shortened V by 1 base and J by 1 base, and 10 bases separated the two germline ends. CDR3 amino acids: CASSLVTGRNTEAFF. Here the CDR3 DNA reads TGTGCCAGCAGCTTAGTCACCGGGAGGAACACTGAAGCTTTCTTT. Using reference TRBV7-2 and TRBJ1-1 for the parts outside the CDR3, the full variable domain is GAGVSQSPSNKVTEKGKDVELRCDPISGHTALYWYRQSLGQGLEFLIYFQGNSAPDKSGLPSDRFSAERTGGSVSTLTIQRTQQEDSAVYLCASSLVTGRNTEAFFGQGTRLTVV.